This entry features one T cell receptor (beta chain) sequence. The antigen it binds to is not known. No qualities accompany the bases; no much larger clone lies one base away. This entry belongs to a study of blood T cell repertoires in COVID-19 (TCRdb year 2020). The study in broad terms: The collaborator samples originated in the United States, Italy and Spain and spanned the acute and convalescent phases of COVID-19. The prospective study material was composed of cDNA or gDNA derived from T cells, B-cell-depleted T cells, or PBMCs. Deeply sampled blood TCRbeta repertoires from subjects exposed to, actively infected with, or recovered from COVID-19 were included in the dataset. The repertoires were released in a freely available public database intended as a resource for research on the immune response to SARS-CoV-2. The samples were drawn from two sources: the first 160 participants of the ongoing ImmuneRACE study, and 1,000 to 1,500 subjects contributed by 6 global collaborators. The sample metadata nearly always contained a de-identified subject ID, COVID-19 status, age in years and sex. Where available, HLA class I and class II types were obtained from metadata supplied by the sample provider rather than from assay-based typing.

The paper's findings and limits, for the study overall: How much clinical and demographic metadata was included differed by source and by participant, and the metadata was provided uncurated.

TCRbeta CDR3 regions were amplified from genomic DNA by means of the immunoSEQ Assay, a bias-controlled multiplex PCR. As for the authors' bioinformatics: The number of nucleated cells in each sample was estimated by amplification of reference gene primers within the assay. To quantify the absolute abundance of each unique TCRbeta CDR3 rearrangement, sequence reads were collapsed and filtered. For each sample, productive Simpson clonality was calculated by taking the square root of Simpson's diversity index across productive rearrangements. TCRdb holds this immuneACCESS table with in-frame rearrangements only. Some clones are missing; in checked studies, unresolved V genes explain under half, and the rest has no known cause. The V and J calls and clone size were taken over from that table, and D and trimming were inferred from the DNA. For this sample the table gives 30,000 to 50,000 clones, of which approximately 94% were detected only once. The top ten clones comprise roughly 4% of the sample.

The CDR3 goes from the cysteine to the phenylalanine over 14 residues. The read is trimmed to its CDR3 DNA, 42 bases read in frame from base 1. For CDR1 and CDR2, the germline V gene lists SGHRS and YFSETQ. At the junction V is shortened by 0 bases and J by 4 bases, with 10 bases in between. Collaborating institutions collected whole blood in K2EDTA tubes following their own protocols. For TCRbeta analysis, collaborators shipped samples as frozen whole blood, isolated PBMCs, or DNA extracted from either of those sample types. The rearranged segments are TRBV5-1 and TRBJ1-2, with an unclear D gene assignment. The source is a human donor with active COVID-19. The donor label of this sample is uncertain. What was sequenced was peripheral blood. The CDR3 reads as follows: CASSLEAFPYGYTF. The DNA reads TGCGCCAGCAGCTTGGAAGCTTTCCCCTATGGCTACACCTTC.